Presented here are 2 T cell receptor beta chains from one specimen sequenced in a study of chemoradiotherapy in HPV16-positive cancers. Data came from immunoSEQ multiplex PCR; TCRdb stores just in-frame clones and leaves some out. The sample includes some 14,000 clones, under 80% of them seen just once. This specimen was collected from a patient who underwent chemoradiotherapy. These receptors all stem from a human donor with HPV-associated anogenital cancer.

The CDR3 sequence is CASTELAGGKETQYF. The CDR3 nucleotides are TGTGCCAGCACCGAACTAGCGGGGGGTAAGGAGACCCAGTACTTC. The chain carries TRBV5-5 and TRBJ2-5; 12 positions agree with TRBD2. Trimming took 6 bases from V and 5 from J; bases not matched to a gene: 8. Germline loops: CDR1 SGHKS, CDR2 YYEKEE (reference sequence). This CDR3 contains 15 residues.

The chain carries TRBV6-5 and TRBJ1-1, with 9 bases aligning to TRBD1. V was clipped by 0 bases and J by 4 bases; unmatched bases: 6. From germline, CDR1 is MNHEY and CDR2 SVGAGI. This CDR3 region has 16 residues. The CDR3 loop reads CASSYSPQGAGTEAFF. CDR3 DNA sequence: TGTGCCAGCAGTTACTCGCCACAGGGGGCCGGCACTGAAGCTTTCTTT.